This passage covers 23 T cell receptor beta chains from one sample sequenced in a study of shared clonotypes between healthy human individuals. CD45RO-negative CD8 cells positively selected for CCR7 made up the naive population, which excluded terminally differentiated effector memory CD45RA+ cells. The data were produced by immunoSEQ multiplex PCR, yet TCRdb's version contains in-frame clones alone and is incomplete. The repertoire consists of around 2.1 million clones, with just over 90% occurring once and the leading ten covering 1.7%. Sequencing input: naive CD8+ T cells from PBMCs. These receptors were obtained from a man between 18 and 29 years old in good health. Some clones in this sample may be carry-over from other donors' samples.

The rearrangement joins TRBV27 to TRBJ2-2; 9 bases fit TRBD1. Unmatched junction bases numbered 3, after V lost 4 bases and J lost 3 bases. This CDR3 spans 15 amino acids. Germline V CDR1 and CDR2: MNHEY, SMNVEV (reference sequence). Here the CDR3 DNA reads TGTGCCAGCAGTTCGGGGACAGGGCACACCGGGGAGCTGTTTTTT. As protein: CASSSGTGHTGELFF.

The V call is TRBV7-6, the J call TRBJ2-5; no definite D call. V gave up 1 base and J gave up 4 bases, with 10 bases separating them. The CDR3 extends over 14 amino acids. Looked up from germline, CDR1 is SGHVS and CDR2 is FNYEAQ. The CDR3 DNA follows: TGTGCCAGCAGCTTAGTACCCAGATCAGAGACCCAGTACTTC. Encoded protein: CASSLVPRSETQYF.

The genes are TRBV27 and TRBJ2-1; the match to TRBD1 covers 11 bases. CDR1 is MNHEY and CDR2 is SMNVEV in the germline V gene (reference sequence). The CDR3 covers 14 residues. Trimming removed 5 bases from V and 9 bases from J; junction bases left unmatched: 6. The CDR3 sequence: CASSPRTGGFEQFF. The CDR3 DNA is TGTGCCAGCAGTCCGCGGACAGGGGGCTTTGAGCAGTTCTTC.

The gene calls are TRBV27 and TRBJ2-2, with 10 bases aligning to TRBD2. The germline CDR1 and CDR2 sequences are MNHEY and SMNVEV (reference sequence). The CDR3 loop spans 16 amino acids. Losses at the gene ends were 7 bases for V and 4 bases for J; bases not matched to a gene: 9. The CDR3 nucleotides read TGTGCCAGCACGCGCGTAGCGGGAGGACCCACCGGGGAGCTGTTTTTT. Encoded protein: CASTRVAGGPTGELFF.

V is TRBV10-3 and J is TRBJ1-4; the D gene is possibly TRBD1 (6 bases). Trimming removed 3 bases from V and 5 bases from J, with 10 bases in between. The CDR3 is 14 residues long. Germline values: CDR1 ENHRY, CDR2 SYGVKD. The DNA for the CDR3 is TGTGCCATCAGTGAAAAGGGGGGAAATGAAAAACTGTTTTTT. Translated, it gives CAISEKGGNEKLFF.

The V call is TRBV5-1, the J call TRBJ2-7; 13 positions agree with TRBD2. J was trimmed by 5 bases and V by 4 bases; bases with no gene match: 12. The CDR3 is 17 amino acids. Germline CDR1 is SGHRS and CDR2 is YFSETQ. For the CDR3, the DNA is TGCGCCAGCAGCCCGCCCCGGACTAGCGGGAGATCGGACGAGCAGTACTTC. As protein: CASSPPRTSGRSDEQYF.

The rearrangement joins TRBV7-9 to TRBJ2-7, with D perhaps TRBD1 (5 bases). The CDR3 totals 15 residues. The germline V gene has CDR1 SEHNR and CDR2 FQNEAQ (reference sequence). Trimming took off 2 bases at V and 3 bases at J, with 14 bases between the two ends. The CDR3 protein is CASSLIQGLIYEQYF. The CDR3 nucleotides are TGTGCCAGCAGCTTAATTCAGGGATTGATCTACGAGCAGTACTTC.

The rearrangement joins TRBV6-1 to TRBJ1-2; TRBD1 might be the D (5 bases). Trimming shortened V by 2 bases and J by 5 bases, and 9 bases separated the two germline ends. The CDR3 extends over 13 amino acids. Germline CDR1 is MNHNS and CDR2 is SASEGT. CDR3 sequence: CASSEWGRYGYTF. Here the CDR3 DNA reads TGTGCCAGCAGTGAATGGGGCAGGTATGGCTACACCTTC.

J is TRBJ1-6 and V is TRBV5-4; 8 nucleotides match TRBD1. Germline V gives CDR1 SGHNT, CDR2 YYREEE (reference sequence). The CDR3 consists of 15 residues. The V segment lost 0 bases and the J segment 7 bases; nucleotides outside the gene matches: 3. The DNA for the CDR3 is TGTGCCAGCAGCTTGGAACAGGGGGGGAATTCACCCCTCCACTTT. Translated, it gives CASSLEQGGNSPLHF.

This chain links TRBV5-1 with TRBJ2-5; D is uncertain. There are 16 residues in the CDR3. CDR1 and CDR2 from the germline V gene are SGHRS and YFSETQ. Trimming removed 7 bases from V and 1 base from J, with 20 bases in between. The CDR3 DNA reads TGCGCCAGCGCCTCCCGGCGGCACCTACCCCAAGAGACCCAGTACTTC. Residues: CASASRRHLPQETQYF.

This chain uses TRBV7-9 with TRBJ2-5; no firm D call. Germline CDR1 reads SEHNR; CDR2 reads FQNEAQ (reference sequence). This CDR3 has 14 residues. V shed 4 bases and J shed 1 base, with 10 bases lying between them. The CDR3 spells CASSSLLLQETQYF. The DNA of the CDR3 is TGTGCCAGCAGCTCTCTATTACTCCAAGAGACCCAGTACTTC.

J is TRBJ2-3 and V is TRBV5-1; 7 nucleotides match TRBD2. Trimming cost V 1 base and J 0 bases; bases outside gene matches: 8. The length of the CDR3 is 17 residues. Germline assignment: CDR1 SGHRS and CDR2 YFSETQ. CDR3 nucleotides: TGCGCCAGCAGCTTGACCCGGGGTAGCGGGAGCACAGATACGCAGTATTTT. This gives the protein CASSLTRGSGSTDTQYF.

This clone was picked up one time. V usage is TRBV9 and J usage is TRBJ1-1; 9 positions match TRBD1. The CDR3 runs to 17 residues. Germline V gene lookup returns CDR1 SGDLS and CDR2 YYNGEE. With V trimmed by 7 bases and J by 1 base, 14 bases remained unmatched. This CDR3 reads CASSESGQGVSNTEAFF. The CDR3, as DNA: TGTGCCAGCTCCGAATCGGGACAGGGAGTATCGAACACTGAAGCTTTCTTT.

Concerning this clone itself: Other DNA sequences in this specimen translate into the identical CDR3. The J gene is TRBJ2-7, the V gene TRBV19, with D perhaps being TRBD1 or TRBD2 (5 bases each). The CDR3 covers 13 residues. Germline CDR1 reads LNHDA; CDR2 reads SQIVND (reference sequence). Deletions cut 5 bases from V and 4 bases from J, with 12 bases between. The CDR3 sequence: CASSPRGSYEQYF. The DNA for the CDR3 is TGTGCCAGTAGTCCCCGGGGCTCTTACGAGCAGTACTTC.

The CDR3 protein is CASSPGPHQPQHF. For the CDR3, the DNA is TGTGCCAGCAGTCCCGGCCCCCATCAGCCCCAGCATTTT. The chain has TRBV27 and TRBJ1-5; D remains ambiguous. The CDR3 totals 13 residues. Germline lookup yields CDR1 MNHEY and CDR2 SMNVEV (reference sequence). The V and J ends lost 5 bases and 5 bases respectively, with 10 bases between them.

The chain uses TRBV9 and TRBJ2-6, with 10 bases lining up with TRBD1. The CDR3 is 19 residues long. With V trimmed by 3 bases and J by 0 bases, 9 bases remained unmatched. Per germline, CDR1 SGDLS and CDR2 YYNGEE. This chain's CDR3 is CASSARPGQGPSGANVLTF. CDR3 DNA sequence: TGTGCCAGCAGCGCAAGACCGGGACAGGGGCCCTCTGGGGCCAACGTCCTGACTTTC. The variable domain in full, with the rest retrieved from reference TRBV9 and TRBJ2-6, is DSGVTQTPKHLITATGQRVTLRCSPRSGDLSVYWYQQSLDQGLQFLIQYYNGEERAKGNILERFSAQQFPDLHSELNLSSLELGDSALYFCASSARPGQGPSGANVLTFGAGSRLTVL.

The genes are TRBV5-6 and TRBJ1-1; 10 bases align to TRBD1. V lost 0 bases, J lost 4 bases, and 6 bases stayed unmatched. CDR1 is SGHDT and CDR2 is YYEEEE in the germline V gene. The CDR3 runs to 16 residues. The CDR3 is CASSLVGTGDVTEAFF. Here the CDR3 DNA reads TGTGCCAGCAGCTTGGTGGGGACAGGGGATGTCACTGAAGCTTTCTTT.

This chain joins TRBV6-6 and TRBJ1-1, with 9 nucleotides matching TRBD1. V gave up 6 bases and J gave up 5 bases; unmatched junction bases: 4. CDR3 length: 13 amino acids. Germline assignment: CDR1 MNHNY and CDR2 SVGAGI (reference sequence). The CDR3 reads CASSSGTGTEAFF. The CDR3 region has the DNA TGTGCCAGCAGCTCCGGGACAGGGACTGAAGCTTTCTTT.

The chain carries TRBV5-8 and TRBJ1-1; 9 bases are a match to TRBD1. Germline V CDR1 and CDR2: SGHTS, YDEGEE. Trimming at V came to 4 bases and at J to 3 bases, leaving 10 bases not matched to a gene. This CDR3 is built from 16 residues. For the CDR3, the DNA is TGTGCCAGCAGCATAACCTCGGGGACAGGGCACACTGAAGCTTTCTTT. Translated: CASSITSGTGHTEAFF. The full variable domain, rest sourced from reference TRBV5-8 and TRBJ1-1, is EAGVTQSPTHLIKTRGQQATLRCSPISGHTSVYWYQQALGLGLQFLLWYDEGEERNRGNFPPRFSGRQFPNYSSELNVNALELEDSALYLCASSITSGTGHTEAFFGQGTRLTVV.

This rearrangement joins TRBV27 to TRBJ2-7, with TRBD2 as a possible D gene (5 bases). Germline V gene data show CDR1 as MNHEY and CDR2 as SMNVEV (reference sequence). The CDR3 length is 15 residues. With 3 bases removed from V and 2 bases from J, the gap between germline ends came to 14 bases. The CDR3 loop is CASSLYLTGTYEQYF. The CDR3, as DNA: TGTGCCAGCAGTTTGTACCTTACCGGGACCTACGAGCAGTACTTC.

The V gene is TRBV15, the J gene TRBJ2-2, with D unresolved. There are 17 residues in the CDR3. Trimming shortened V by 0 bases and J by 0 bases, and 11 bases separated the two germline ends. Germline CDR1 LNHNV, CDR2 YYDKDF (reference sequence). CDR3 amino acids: CATSRDSLNANTGELFF. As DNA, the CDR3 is TGTGCCACCAGCAGAGATTCCCTTAACGCGAACACCGGGGAGCTGTTTTTT.

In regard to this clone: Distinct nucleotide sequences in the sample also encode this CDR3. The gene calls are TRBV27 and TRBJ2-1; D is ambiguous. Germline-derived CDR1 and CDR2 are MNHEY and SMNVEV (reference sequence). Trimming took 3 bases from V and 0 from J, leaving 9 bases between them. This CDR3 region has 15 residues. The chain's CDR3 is CASSLSKSSYNEQFF. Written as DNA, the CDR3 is TGTGCCAGCAGTTTGTCCAAAAGCTCCTACAATGAGCAGTTCTTC.

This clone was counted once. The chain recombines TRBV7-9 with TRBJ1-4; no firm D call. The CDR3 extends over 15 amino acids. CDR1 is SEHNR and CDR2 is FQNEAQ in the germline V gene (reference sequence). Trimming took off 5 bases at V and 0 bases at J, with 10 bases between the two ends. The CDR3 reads CASSISEPTNEKLFF. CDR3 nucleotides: TGTGCCAGCAGCATATCGGAACCAACTAATGAAAAACTGTTTTTT.